Presented here are 2 T cell receptor beta chains from one specimen sequenced in a study of blood T cell repertoires in COVID-19 (dated by TCRdb to the early 2020s). The library relied on the immunoSEQ multiplex PCR assay. Imported from immuneACCESS, the table was reduced by TCRdb to in-frame sequences with V and J called. These copies leave out some clones; in studies compared against another copy, an unresolved V gene accounts for under half, and the cause of the remainder is not known. The sample contains hundreds of thousands of clones, roughly 85% of them found a single time. Around 1.4% of the sample belongs to the ten largest clones. What was sequenced was peripheral blood. The receptors were gathered from a woman in her 30s with active or convalescent COVID-19.

V and J are TRBV7-2 and TRBJ2-1; weak D call: TRBD1 (5 bases). Germline V gene data show CDR1 as SGHTA and CDR2 as FQGNSA. With 4 bases removed from V and 1 base from J, the gap between germline ends came to 17 bases. This CDR3 has 17 residues. CDR3 amino acids: CASSSVTASLSYNEQFF. The DNA of the CDR3 is TGTGCCAGCAGCTCCGTGACAGCCTCCCTTTCCTACAATGAGCAGTTCTTC.

J is TRBJ2-2 and V is TRBV4-2; 7 bases agree with TRBD1. Germline V gives CDR1 LGHNA, CDR2 YNFKEQ. CDR3 length: 19 residues. V gave up 0 bases and J gave up 7 bases; unmatched junction bases: 17. CDR3 coding DNA: TGTGCCAGCAGCCAAGATGCCCCCCGGCAGGGGGTCGGTAACGGGGAGCTGTTTTTT. It codes for CASSQDAPRQGVGNGELFF.